Below, 11 T cell receptor beta chains from the same sample are listed, as sequenced in a study of T cell repertoires in cytomegalovirus infection. TCRdb recomputed calls from the reads with MiXCR, one row per CDR3 protein. The sample records some 320,000 distinct CDR3 sequences, around 9.5% being singletons. Material: PBMCs. The receptors were gathered from a human donor in good health (CMV status not recorded). Some clones in this sample may be carry-over from other donors' samples.

This clonotype was counted ten times or more. The rearrangement uses TRBV30 and TRBJ1-1; D remains unclear. Germline V CDR1 and CDR2: GTSNPN, SVGIG (reference sequence). The CDR3 is made up of 14 amino acids. Trimming stripped 3 bases from V and 7 bases from J, with 18 bases between. CDR3 amino acids: CAWRSELRTLEAFF. CDR3 coding DNA: TGTGCCTGGAGGTCCGAACTCCGTACCCTTGAAGCTTTCTTT.

Many counts were recorded for this clonotype. The rearrangement joins TRBV7-2 to TRBJ2-2; 8 bases map to TRBD2. Germline CDR1 and CDR2: SGHTA and FQGNSA. The CDR3 spans 15 residues. J gave up 2 bases and V 4 bases, and 3 bases lay outside the gene matches. CDR3 nucleotides: TGTGCCAGCAGCTCGGGGGGGGGAAACACCGGGGAGCTGTTTTTT. It encodes CASSSGGGNTGELFF. Using reference TRBV7-2 and TRBJ2-2 for the parts outside the CDR3, the full variable domain is GAGVSQSPSNKVTEKGKDVELRCDPISGHTALYWYRQSLGQGLEFLIYFQGNSAPDKSGLPSDRFSAERTGGSVSTLTIQRTQQEDSAVYLCASSSGGGNTGELFFGEGSRLTVL.

This clonotype was observed many times. J is TRBJ2-3 and V is TRBV12-3 or TRBV12-4, with no clear D. The CDR3 contains 11 residues. Trimming removed 6 bases from V and 4 bases from J, with 5 bases in between. The CDR3 DNA reads as TGTGCCAGCAGGGTTTCAGATACGCAGTATTTT. Its translation is CASRVSDTQYF.

CDR3 sequence reads: CASSQDWTGDYHNEQFF. In nucleotides, the CDR3 is TGTGCCAGCAGCCAAGATTGGACGGGAGATTACCACAATGAGCAGTTCTTC. The gene calls are TRBV14 and TRBJ2-1, with TRBD2 as a possible D gene (6 bases). Germline CDR1 is SGHDN and CDR2 is FVKESK. This CDR3 contains 17 residues. The V end was cut by 0 bases, the J end by 5 bases, with 17 bases between.

The chain combines TRBV7-3 with TRBJ2-1; 7 nucleotides agree with TRBD2. Germline lookup yields CDR1 SGHTA and CDR2 FQGTGA. V gave up 6 bases and J gave up 0 bases; unmatched junction bases: 5. The CDR3 length is 15 residues. CDR3 DNA: TGTGCCAGCAGTCCCGGACTAGTCTCCTACAATGAGCAGTTCTTC. Translating gives CASSPGLVSYNEQFF.

V gene TRBV7-2 combines with J gene TRBJ1-2, with D possibly TRBD1 on 6 matching bases. Germline assignment: CDR1 SGHTA and CDR2 FQGNSA. The CDR3 runs to 12 residues. Trimming took off 10 bases at V and 4 bases at J, with 13 bases between the two ends. Here the CDR3 reads CAIKRTVYGYTF. The CDR3 region has the DNA TGTGCCATCAAGAGGACAGTCTATGGCTACACCTTC.

This clonotype was seen a few times. The chain couples TRBV19 to TRBJ2-1; D is unresolved. CDR1 is LNHDA and CDR2 is SQIVND in the germline V gene (reference sequence). This CDR3 is 16 amino acids long. The V and J ends lost 1 base and 6 bases respectively, with 16 bases between them. The CDR3 sequence: CASSIAFQSFGNEQFF. CDR3 DNA sequence: TGTGCCAGTAGTATAGCGTTCCAGTCTTTTGGCAATGAGCAGTTCTTC.

This clonotype was found many times. CDR3 coding DNA: TGTGCCAGCAGCTTAACTAGCAGTTACGAGCAGTACTTC. Translating gives CASSLTSSYEQYF. The rearrangement joins TRBV7-2 to TRBJ2-7; TRBD2 might be the D (6 bases). Germline values: CDR1 SGHTA, CDR2 FQGNSA. The CDR3 runs 13 residues. V lost 2 bases, J lost 4 bases, and 9 bases lay in between.

The rearrangement uses TRBV7-6 and TRBJ1-2; 7 nucleotides line up with TRBD1. J was trimmed by 4 bases and V by 5 bases; bases with no gene match: 13. Germline assignment: CDR1 SGHVS and CDR2 FNYEAQ. The CDR3 consists of 16 residues. The CDR3 DNA reads TGTGCCAGCAGCCTATATCTGGGGGACAGTAGCTATGGCTACACCTTC. Translation: CASSLYLGDSSYGYTF.

V and J are TRBV28 and TRBJ2-7; perhaps TRBD2 as D (6 bases). This CDR3 contains 14 residues. V lost 8 bases and J 5 bases, leaving 19 bases between the germline ends. The germline CDR1 and CDR2 sequences are MDHEN and SYDVKM. The DNA of the CDR3 is TGTGCCAGCGAGGGGAGGACCCGGAGGCACGAGCAGTACTTC. Translating it yields CASEGRTRRHEQYF.

The V gene is TRBV20-1, the J gene TRBJ1-6; no clear D. The CDR3 spans 14 residues. Trimming cost V 3 bases and J 9 bases, with 15 bases left between them. The germline gives CDR1 DFQATT, CDR2 SNEGSKA (reference sequence). CDR3 residues: CSASFSVVISPLHF. The CDR3 DNA reads as TGCAGTGCTAGCTTTTCAGTCGTCATTTCACCCCTCCACTTT.